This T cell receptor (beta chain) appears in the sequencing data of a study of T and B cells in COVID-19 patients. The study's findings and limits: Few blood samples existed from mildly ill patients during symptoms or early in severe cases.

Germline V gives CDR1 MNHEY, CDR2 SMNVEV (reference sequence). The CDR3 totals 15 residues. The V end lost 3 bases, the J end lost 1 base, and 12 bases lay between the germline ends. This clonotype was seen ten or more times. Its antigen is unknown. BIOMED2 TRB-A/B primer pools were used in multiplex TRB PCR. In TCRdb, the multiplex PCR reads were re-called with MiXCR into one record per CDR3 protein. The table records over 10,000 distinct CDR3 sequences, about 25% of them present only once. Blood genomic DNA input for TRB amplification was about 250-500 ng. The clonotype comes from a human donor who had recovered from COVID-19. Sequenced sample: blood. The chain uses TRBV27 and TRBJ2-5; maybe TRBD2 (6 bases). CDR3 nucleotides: TGTGCCAGCAGTTTGCGGAGGGCCATCCAAGAGACCCAGTACTTC. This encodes CASSLRRAIQETQYF.